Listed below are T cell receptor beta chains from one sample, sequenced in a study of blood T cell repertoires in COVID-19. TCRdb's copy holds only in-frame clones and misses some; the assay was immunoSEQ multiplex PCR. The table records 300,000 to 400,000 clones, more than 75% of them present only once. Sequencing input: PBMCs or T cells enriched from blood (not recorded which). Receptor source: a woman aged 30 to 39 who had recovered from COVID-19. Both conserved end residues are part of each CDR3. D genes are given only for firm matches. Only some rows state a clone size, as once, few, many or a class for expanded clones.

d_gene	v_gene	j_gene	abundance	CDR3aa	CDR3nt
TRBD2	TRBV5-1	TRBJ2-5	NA	CASSSAPTSGGETQYF	TGCGCCAGCAGTTCTGCCCCGACTAGCGGGGGTGAGACCCAGTACTTC
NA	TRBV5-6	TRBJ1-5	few	CASSLAAGGQPQHF	TGTGCCAGCAGCTTGGCCGCGGGCGGCCAGCCCCAGCATTTT
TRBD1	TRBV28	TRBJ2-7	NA	CASSFRTGSYEQYF	TGTGCCAGCAGTTTTAGGACAGGGTCCTACGAGCAGTACTTC
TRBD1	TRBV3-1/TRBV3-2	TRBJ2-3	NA	CASSRPGQGTDTQYF	TGTGCCAGCAGCCGACCGGGACAGGGCACAGATACGCAGTATTTT
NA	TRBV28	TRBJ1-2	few	CASTTGPNYGYTF	TGTGCCAGCACCACAGGACCGAACTATGGCTACACCTTC
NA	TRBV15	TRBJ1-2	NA	CATSRESGYGYTF	TGTGCCACCAGCAGAGAATCCGGCTATGGCTACACCTTC
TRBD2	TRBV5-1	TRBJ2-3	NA	CASTKAGTTDTQYF	TGCGCCAGCACCAAAGCGGGGACGACAGATACGCAGTATTTT
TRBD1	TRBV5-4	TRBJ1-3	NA	CASSSYRGGSGNTIYF	TGTGCCAGCAGCTCCTACAGGGGCGGCTCCGGAAACACCATATATTTT
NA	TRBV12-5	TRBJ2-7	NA	CASGGSRGGYSYEQYF	TGTGCTAGTGGAGGGTCCAGGGGCGGGTATTCTTACGAGCAGTACTTC
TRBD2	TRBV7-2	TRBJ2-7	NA	CASSWGERLAGAEQYF	TGTGCCAGCAGCTGGGGCGAGAGACTAGCGGGTGCCGAGCAGTACTTC
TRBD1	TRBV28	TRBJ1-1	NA	CASSLLPGTGGGSTEAFF	TGTGCCAGCAGTTTATTGCCCGGGACAGGGGGAGGAAGCACTGAAGCTTTCTTT
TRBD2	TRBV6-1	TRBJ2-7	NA	CASSEFSGGARSYEQYF	TGTGCCAGCAGTGAATTTAGCGGGGGCGCCCGCTCCTACGAGCAGTACTTC
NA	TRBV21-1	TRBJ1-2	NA	CASSRRGRGEDFYGYTF	TGTGCCAGCAGCAGGCGAGGCAGGGGCGAAGACTTCTATGGCTACACCTTC
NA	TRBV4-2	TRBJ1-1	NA	CASSHLRPIPEAFF	TGTGCCAGCAGCCATCTCAGGCCTATTCCTGAAGCTTTCTTT
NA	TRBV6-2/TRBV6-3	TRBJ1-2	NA	CASSYGQGGYGYTF	TGTGCCAGCAGTTACGGGCAGGGCGGCTATGGCTACACCTTC
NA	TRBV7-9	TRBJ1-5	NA	CASSLEGLSNQPQHF	TGTGCCAGCAGCTTAGAGGGGCTCAGCAATCAGCCCCAGCATTTT
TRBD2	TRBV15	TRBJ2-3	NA	CATSRGLAGGPGTDTQYF	TGTGCCACCAGCAGGGGACTAGCGGGGGGGCCGGGTACAGATACGCAGTATTTT
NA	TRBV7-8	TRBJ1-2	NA	CASSRGLLTDYGYTF	TGTGCCAGCAGCCGCGGGCTACTGACAGACTATGGCTACACCTTC
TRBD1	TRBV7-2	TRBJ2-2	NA	CASSRDSHTGELFF	TGTGCCAGCAGCCGGGACAGCCACACCGGGGAGCTGTTTTTT
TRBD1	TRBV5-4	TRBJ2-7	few	CASSPTGLPEQYF	TGTGCCAGCAGCCCGACAGGGCTCCCCGAGCAGTACTTC
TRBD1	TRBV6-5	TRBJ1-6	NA	CASTPGQGVNSPLHF	TGTGCCAGCACCCCGGGACAGGGAGTTAATTCACCCCTCCACTTT
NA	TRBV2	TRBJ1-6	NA	CASSARQTTFYNSPLHF	TGTGCCAGCAGCGCCCGACAGACAACATTCTATAATTCACCCCTCCACTTT
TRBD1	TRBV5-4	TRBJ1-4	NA	CASSPGQATNEKLFF	TGTGCCAGCAGTCCGGGACAGGCTACTAATGAAAAACTGTTTTTT
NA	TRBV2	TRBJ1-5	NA	CASSEFISQPQHF	TGTGCCAGCAGTGAATTTATTTCTCAGCCCCAGCATTTT
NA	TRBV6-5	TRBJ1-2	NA	CASGPSHYGYTF	TGTGCCAGCGGGCCCAGCCACTATGGCTACACCTTC
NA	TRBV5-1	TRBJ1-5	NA	CASSPLGGYSQPQHF	TGCGCCAGCAGCCCCCTGGGGGGGTACAGTCAGCCCCAGCATTTT
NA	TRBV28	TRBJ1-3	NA	CASSLNGMEGNTIYF	TGTGCCAGCAGTTTAAATGGAATGGAGGGAAACACCATATATTTT
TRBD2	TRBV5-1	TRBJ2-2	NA	CASSLAAGGTGELFF	TGCGCCAGCAGCTTGGCAGCGGGGGGCACCGGGGAGCTGTTTTTT
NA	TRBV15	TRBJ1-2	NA	CATSRDNPIRGFGYTF	TGTGCCACCAGCAGAGATAATCCCATTCGGGGGTTTGGCTACACCTTC
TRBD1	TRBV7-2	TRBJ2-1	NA	CASSSGTGNEQFF	TGTGCCAGCAGCTCGGGGACAGGAAATGAGCAGTTCTTC
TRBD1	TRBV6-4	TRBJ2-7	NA	CASSSTPDRGYEQYF	TGTGCCAGCAGTTCCACCCCCGACAGGGGATACGAGCAGTACTTC
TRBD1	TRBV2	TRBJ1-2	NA	CASSVQGITNYGYTF	TGTGCCAGCAGTGTACAGGGGATTACTAACTATGGCTACACCTTC
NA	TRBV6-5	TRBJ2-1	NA	CASTSGGTYNEQFF	TGTGCCAGCACCTCAGGGGGGACCTACAATGAGCAGTTCTTC
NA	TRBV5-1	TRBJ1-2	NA	CASSLDGTTYGYTF	TGCGCCAGCAGCTTGGATGGGACAACTTATGGCTACACCTTC
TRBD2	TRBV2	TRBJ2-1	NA	CASSGTSGGSYNEQFF	TGTGCCAGCAGTGGGACTAGCGGGGGATCCTACAATGAGCAGTTCTTC
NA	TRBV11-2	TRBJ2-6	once	CASSSSRLPGANVLTF	TGTGCCAGCAGCTCTTCTCGGTTACCTGGGGCCAACGTCCTGACTTTC